The next 18 T cell receptor beta chains were all read from a single sample in a study of cytomegalovirus exposure and HLA in healthy donors. The PCR was carried out with 60 Vbeta primers and 13 Jbeta primers. Sequencing used immunoSEQ multiplex PCR; TCRdb keeps in-frame clones, though not all of them. The sample lists around 130,000 clones, about 8.6% occurring once. Sequenced sample: PBMCs. These receptors all come from a woman aged 40 to 50 in good health and CMV-seropositive.

The gene calls are TRBV11-3 and TRBJ2-1; D remains unclear. Germline CDR1 SGHNT, CDR2 YENEEA. The germline V and J ends were trimmed by 4 bases and 0 bases, with 13 bases remaining between them. The CDR3 spans 16 residues. The CDR3 nucleotides read TGTGCCAGCAGCTCCCGACGGAGCAGCTCCTACAATGAGCAGTTCTTC. Translating it yields CASSSRRSSSYNEQFF.

The chain combines TRBV4-1 with TRBJ2-5; 10 bases map to TRBD1. The DNA end is more similar to TRBJ2-7, so the J call may be wrong. Germline assignment: CDR1 MGHRA and CDR2 YSYEKL. The CDR3 totals 17 residues. In DNA form, the CDR3 reads TGCGCCAGCAGCCAGTTTACCCCGGGACAGGGGTTTAACGAGCAGTACTTC. This sequence encodes CASSQFTPGQGFNEQYF.

The CDR3 sequence is CASSSRGGREFF. The DNA of the CDR3 is TGTGCCAGCAGCTCCCGGGGGGGCCGGGAGTTCTTC. The chain has TRBV7-2 and TRBJ2-1; 8 positions match TRBD2. V was clipped by 4 bases and J by 14 bases; unmatched bases: 7. The germline V gene encodes CDR1 SGHTA and CDR2 FQGNSA. CDR3 length: 12 amino acids. Combining the CDR3 with reference TRBV7-2 and TRBJ2-1 gives the whole variable domain GAGVSQSPSNKVTEKGKDVELRCDPISGHTALYWYRQSLGQGLEFLIYFQGNSAPDKSGLPSDRFSAERTGGSVSTLTIQRTQQEDSAVYLCASSSRGGREFFGPGTRLTVL.

This clone came up a few times. The rearrangement links TRBV7-9 to TRBJ2-1, with a possible D match to TRBD2 (5 bases). There are 14 residues in the CDR3. Germline V lookup: CDR1 SEHNR, CDR2 FQNEAQ (reference sequence). V lost 5 bases and J lost 9, with 17 bases in between. The CDR3, as DNA: TGTGCCAGCAGCCTCCAGACCGGGGTGTTTGAGCAGTTCTTC. Residues: CASSLQTGVFEQFF.

This chain links TRBV2 with TRBJ1-1; weak D call: TRBD1 (6 bases). The CDR3 has 14 amino acids. Trimming shortened V by 6 bases and J by 0 bases, and 11 bases separated the two germline ends. The germline V gene has CDR1 SNHLY and CDR2 FYNNEI. CDR3: CASRYRAMNTEAFF. CDR3 coding DNA: TGTGCCAGCAGGTACAGGGCCATGAACACTGAAGCTTTCTTT. Looking up the rest from reference TRBV2 and TRBJ1-1 gives the full variable domain: EPEVTQTPSHQVTQMGQEVILRCVPISNHLYFYWYRQILGQKVEFLVSFYNNEISEKSEIFDDQFSVERPDGSNFTLKIRSTKLEDSAMYFCASRYRAMNTEAFFGQGTRLTVV.

This chain uses TRBV5-1 with TRBJ1-5; TRBD1 might be the D (5 bases). The CDR3 contains 15 residues. The germline V and J ends were trimmed by 2 bases and 5 bases, with 14 bases remaining between them. Looked up from germline, CDR1 is SGHRS and CDR2 is YFSETQ. CDR3 residues: CASSFRAGSDQPQHF. CDR3 coding DNA: TGCGCCAGCAGCTTTCGGGCAGGGTCGGATCAGCCCCAGCATTTT.

This clone showed up just a few times. The J gene is TRBJ2-6, the V gene TRBV29-1, with 8 nucleotides matching TRBD1. The CDR3 is made up of 14 amino acids. Germline loops: CDR1 SQVTM, CDR2 ANQGSEA. V shed 6 bases and J 0 bases; nucleotides not matched to a gene: 1. The CDR3 is CSVTGASGANVLTF. The CDR3 nucleotides read TGCAGCGTGACAGGGGCCTCTGGGGCCAACGTCCTGACTTTC.

The rearrangement uses TRBV4-2 and TRBJ2-3; 8 bases are shared with TRBD2. The V gene's germline CDR1 is LGHNA and CDR2 YNFKEQ. The CDR3 is 16 amino acids. J lost 2 bases, V lost 1 base, and 5 bases had no gene match. In DNA, the CDR3 is TGTGCCAGCAGCCAAGTGGCGGGGGGTTTCACAGATACGCAGTATTTT. Its protein product is CASSQVAGGFTDTQYF.

The V and J genes are TRBV25-1 and TRBJ2-7; TRBD1 might be the D (6 bases). The CDR3 covers 14 residues. CDR1 and CDR2 (germline): MGHDK, SYGVNS. V lost 5 bases, J lost 1 base, and 12 bases lay in between. In nucleotides, the CDR3 is TGTGCCAGCAGTCCCCTCGGACAGTCCTACGAGCAGTACTTC. Its translation: CASSPLGQSYEQYF.

This clone was counted only a few times. V usage is TRBV7-9 and J usage is TRBJ2-7; 9 bases map to TRBD1. V shed 5 bases, J shed 3 bases, and the junction held 5 bases outside the gene matches. Germline-derived CDR1 and CDR2 are SEHNR and FQNEAQ (reference sequence). The CDR3 spans 14 residues. The DNA of the CDR3 is TGTGCCAGCAGCCCTGGGGACAGGGACTACGAGCAGTACTTC. Encoded protein: CASSPGDRDYEQYF.

This rearrangement joins TRBV9 to TRBJ1-1; D perhaps matches TRBD1 (5 bases). The CDR3 runs to 15 residues. Looked up from germline, CDR1 is SGDLS and CDR2 is YYNGEE. Deletions cut 4 bases from V and 0 bases from J, with 13 bases between. CDR3 nucleotide sequence: TGTGCCAGCAGCCCGCGGGGGAGGGTGAACACTGAAGCTTTCTTT. Amino acid sequence: CASSPRGRVNTEAFF.

J is TRBJ1-2 and V is TRBV10-2; no firm D call. The V end was cut by 0 bases, the J end by 3 bases, with 8 bases between. Germline CDR1 and CDR2: WSHSY and SAAADI. This CDR3 is 14 amino acids long. The DNA for the CDR3 is TGCGCCAGCAGTGAGTCCGGCAGGTACTATGGCTACACCTTC. This gives the protein CASSESGRYYGYTF.

This clone was counted only a few times. The chain couples TRBV19 to TRBJ1-4; 7 positions match TRBD1. CDR3 length: 14 residues. V lost 3 bases and J lost 9; bases outside the gene matches: 7. Germline V CDR1 and CDR2: LNHDA, SQIVND (reference sequence). The CDR3: CASSINRGRKKLFF. The CDR3 DNA follows: TGTGCCAGTAGTATTAACAGGGGCCGGAAAAAACTGTTTTTT.

The chain combines TRBV12-5 with TRBJ2-3; 8 bases line up with TRBD2. This CDR3 has 15 amino acids. Trimming removed 6 bases from V and 3 bases from J; junction bases left unmatched: 8. Germline V CDR1 and CDR2: LGHNT, FRNRAP. CDR3 amino acids: CASGPGGPETDTQYF. The CDR3 DNA follows: TGTGCTAGTGGGCCGGGGGGGCCAGAAACAGATACGCAGTATTTT.

This clone was seen a few times. V usage is TRBV27 and J usage is TRBJ2-7; possible D gene TRBD1, 6 bases. In germline, CDR1 is MNHEY, CDR2 SMNVEV (reference sequence). This CDR3 contains 14 residues. The V and J ends lost 2 bases and 2 bases respectively, with 10 bases between them. The CDR3 bases are TGTGCCAGCAGTTTAAGGGACAAGACCTACGAGCAGTACTTC. This gives the protein CASSLRDKTYEQYF.

This clone was counted only a few times. The genes are TRBV5-6 and TRBJ2-2; D perhaps matches TRBD2 (7 bases). The CDR3 sequence is 17 residues long. V lost 4 bases and J 3 bases, leaving 19 bases between the germline ends. Germline CDR1 reads SGHDT; CDR2 reads YYEEEE. CDR3 loop: CASSPRGGRGYTGELFF. DNA for the CDR3: TGTGCCAGCAGCCCAAGGGGGGGGCGCGGGTACACCGGGGAGCTGTTTTTT.

As regards this clone: At the DNA level, this CDR3 is encoded by other sequences in the same sample as well. V and J are TRBV7-2 and TRBJ1-1; 7 bases align to TRBD1. After removal of 5 bases from V and 7 bases from J, the junction contained 7 bases not matched to a gene. Per the germline V gene, CDR1 is SGHTA and CDR2 is FQGNSA. This CDR3 is built from 13 residues. The CDR3 nucleotides are TGTGCCAGCAGCCTAACAGGGGACTTTGAAGCTTTCTTT. Residues: CASSLTGDFEAFF. Full variable domain (missing parts from reference TRBV7-2 and TRBJ1-1): GAGVSQSPSNKVTEKGKDVELRCDPISGHTALYWYRQSLGQGLEFLIYFQGNSAPDKSGLPSDRFSAERTGGSVSTLTIQRTQQEDSAVYLCASSLTGDFEAFFGQGTRLTVV.

This clone has just a few counts. The V gene is TRBV30, the J gene TRBJ2-7, with D possibly being TRBD2 (5 bases). Germline values: CDR1 GTSNPN, CDR2 SVGIG (reference sequence). Trimming stripped 1 base from V and 3 bases from J, with 7 bases between. This CDR3 spans 12 amino acids. The CDR3: CAWSEGSYEQYF. CDR3 DNA: TGTGCCTGGAGTGAAGGGAGCTACGAGCAGTACTTC.